This T cell receptor beta chain is from a study of T cell responses to AZD1222 COVID-19 vaccine. Method: immunoSEQ multiplex PCR; TCRdb's copy keeps in-frame clones and lacks some. The data hold some 150,000 clones, with roughly nine tenths observed a single time. This clone occurred a few times. The antigen is not known. Study-wide findings and caveats: White British donors predominated, females outnumbered males, and clonal diversity was possibly underestimated. Researchers report vaccine-associated CD4 TCRs spanning spike, with dominance at 160-218 and 743-854. Sampling that yielded the repertoires occurred only after the peak T cell response.

The CDR3 length is 17 residues. The V gene end was trimmed by 1 base and the J gene end by 4 bases; junction bases not matched to a gene: 11. CDR1 and CDR2 from the germline V gene are SGHTS and YDEGEE. The source was peripheral blood, collected after recovery from COVID-19. V gene TRBV5-8 combines with J gene TRBJ1-2; TRBD1 matches 9 bases. The clonotype comes from an adult who had recovered from COVID-19. The CDR3 coding sequence is TGTGCCAGCAGCTTGTCGTCGTTACAGGGGGCAGGCTATGGCTACACCTTC. This codes for CASSLSSLQGAGYGYTF.